This T cell receptor (beta chain) was observed in a study of CD4 T cells in relation to SARS-CoV-2 and coronaviruses (dated by TCRdb to about 2021). Regarding the complete study: Patient-derived lymphoblastoid cell lines were used to map the HLA restriction of shared crossreactive spike epitopes. The Adaptive Biotechnologies TCR-sequencing kit was used to sequence samples from three pre-COVID donors and the naive versus memory experiments, whereas other data were Illumina-based. For other donors in the study, expansion assays were sequenced with a different, Illumina-based TCR-beta assay. At the level of individual TCR clonotypes, the study evaluated whether memory CD4+ T cells crossreact between the spike proteins of SARS-CoV-2 and those of common cold coronaviruses. Broader findings and caveats from the paper: No donor contributed both pre-pandemic and post-infection samples, which limited tracing the source of pre-existing responses. In about two thirds of donors, memory CD4+ clonotypes turned up that crossrecognized SARS-CoV-2 and at least one common cold coronavirus spike. The study was limited by small numbers of patients and tested TCRs. Significantly weaker SARS-CoV-2-driven expansion was shown by crossreactive clones than by monoreactive clones, consistent with antigenic imprinting. Naive versus memory sequencing indicated that memory recall responses, rather than primary responses primed during culture, are detected by the assay. Crossreactivity analysis centred on spike protein, so crossreactivity against other viral proteins was not assessed.

Sequences WNHNN (CDR1) and SYGVQD (CDR2) are obtained from the germline V gene (reference sequence). The CDR3 runs 13 residues from the cysteine to the phenylalanine. Solely the CDR3 DNA is kept, with 39 bases framed from the first base. Trimming takes 6 bases off V and 5 bases off J; junction bases not matched to a gene: 4. Uncultured naive and memory CD4+ T cell DNA received deep-resolution immunoSEQ TCR-beta sequencing. Processing in the source paper ran as follows. During preprocessing, nonproductive sequences were removed, as were CDR3s that did not start with C, did not end with F or W, or were shorter than 7 amino acids. Cultured and uncultured naive and memory CD4+ repertoires were searched for previously identified spike- and CEF-reactive CDR3s. After three terminal residues were trimmed from each end, CDR3 homology was quantified as pairwise Levenshtein distance using the stringdist R package. This is the immuneACCESS table as TCRdb keeps it, with only in-frame sequences that have V and J called. A part of the clones is gone; compared with another copy, unresolved V genes explain less than half, and the rest is unexplained. V, J and clone size derive from that table, while D and trimming were established from the DNA sequence. This sample lists 65,000 or so clones; around 93% were detected once. Around 0.13% of the sample goes to the ten largest clones.

On this clone itself: It lacks a known antigen. Base qualities were left out, and no much larger clone turns up one base away.

CD4+ T cells from unexposed donors were collected before the COVID-19 pandemic (2011-2018). To separate naive from memory CD4+ T cells, cryopreserved PBMCs first underwent CD4 enrichment and then EasySep naive CD4+ T cell enrichment. Leukapheresis product for the unexposed donors was bought commercially. PBMCs were isolated from leukapheresis product or whole blood by Ficoll-Paque PLUS gradient centrifugation. PBMCs were either used fresh in the expansion assay or cryopreserved at -140 degrees C. The QIAamp Micro DNA Kit was used to extract genomic DNA from the CD4+ T cells. The chain employs TRBV10-1 and TRBJ1-2; TRBD1 lines up with 9 middle nucleotides. The sequence came from a human donor in good health. The sample consisted of naive CD4+ T cells from PBMCs. The cell subset or site label of this sample denotes: naive CD4+ T cells isolated by negative enrichment. The encoded CDR3 is CASSLGQGYGYTF. The DNA sequence follows: TGCGCCAGCAGCCTCGGACAGGGGTATGGCTACACCTTC.